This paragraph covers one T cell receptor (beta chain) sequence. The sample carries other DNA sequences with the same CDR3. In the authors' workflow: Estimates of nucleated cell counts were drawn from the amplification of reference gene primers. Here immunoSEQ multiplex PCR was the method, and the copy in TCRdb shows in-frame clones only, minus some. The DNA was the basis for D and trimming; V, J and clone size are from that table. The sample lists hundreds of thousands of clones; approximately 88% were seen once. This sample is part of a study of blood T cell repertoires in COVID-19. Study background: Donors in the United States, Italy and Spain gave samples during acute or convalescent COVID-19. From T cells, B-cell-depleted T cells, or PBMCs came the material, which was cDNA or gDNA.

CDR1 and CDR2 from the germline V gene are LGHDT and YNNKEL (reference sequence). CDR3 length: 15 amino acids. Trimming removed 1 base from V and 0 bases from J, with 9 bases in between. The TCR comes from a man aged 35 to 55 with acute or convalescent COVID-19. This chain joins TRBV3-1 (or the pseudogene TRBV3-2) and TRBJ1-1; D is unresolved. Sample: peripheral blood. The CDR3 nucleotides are TGTGCCAGCAGCCAAGTCCTAAAGATGAACACTGAAGCTTTCTTT. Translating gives CASSQVLKMNTEAFF.